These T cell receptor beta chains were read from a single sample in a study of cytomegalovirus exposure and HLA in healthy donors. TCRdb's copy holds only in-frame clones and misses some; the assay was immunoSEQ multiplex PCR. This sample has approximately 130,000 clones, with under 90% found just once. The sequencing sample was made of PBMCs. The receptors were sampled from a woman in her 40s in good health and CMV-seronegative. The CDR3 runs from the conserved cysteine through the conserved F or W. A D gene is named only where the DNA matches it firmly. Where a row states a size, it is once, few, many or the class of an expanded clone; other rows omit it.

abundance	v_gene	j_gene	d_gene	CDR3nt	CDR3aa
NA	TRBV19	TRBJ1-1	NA	TGTGCCAGTAGTATAGAGTCGACAGTGCCGGGGGCTGAAGCTTTCTTT	CASSIESTVPGAEAFF
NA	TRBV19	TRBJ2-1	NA	TGTGCCAGTAGTGGGCCAGGCAGAAATGAGCAGTTCTTC	CASSGPGRNEQFF
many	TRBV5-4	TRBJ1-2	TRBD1	TGTGCCAGCAGCTGGGACTATGAGACAGGGGGCTTCGGCTACACCTTC	CASSWDYETGGFGYTF
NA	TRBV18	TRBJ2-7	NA	TGTGCCAGCTCCCCCAGGGACAGGGCGGCTAGCGGGAGATACGAGCAGTACTTC	CASSPRDRAASGRYEQYF
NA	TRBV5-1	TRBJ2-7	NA	TGCGCCAGCAGCTTGGTCGAAGTTGCCGTCTTAGGGGTAAACGAGCAGTACTTC	CASSLVEVAVLGVNEQYF
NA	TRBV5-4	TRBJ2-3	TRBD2	TGTGCCAGCAGCCGTCCCGGGACTAGCGGGGGGGCCATATCAGATACGCAGTATTTT	CASSRPGTSGGAISDTQYF
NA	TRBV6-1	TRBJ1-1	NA	TGTGCCAGCAGTGAAGTAATGGGGGGGCTGAACACTGAAGCTTTCTTT	CASSEVMGGLNTEAFF
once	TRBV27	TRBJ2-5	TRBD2	TGTGCCAGCTCCAGCGGGGGGCCAGGGACCCAGTACTTC	CASSSGGPGTQYF
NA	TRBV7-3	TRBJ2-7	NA	TGTGCCAGCAGCCTCGACAGTATAAGGACCTACGAGCAGTACTTC	CASSLDSIRTYEQYF
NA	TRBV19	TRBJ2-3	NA	TGTGCCAGTAGTACGACGGTGACTAGCACAGATACGCAGTATTTT	CASSTTVTSTDTQYF
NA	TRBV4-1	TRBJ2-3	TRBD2	TGCGCCAGCAGCCAAGGAACTAGCGGACGTAGCACAGATACGCAGTATTTT	CASSQGTSGRSTDTQYF
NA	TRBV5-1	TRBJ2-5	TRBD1	TGCGCCAGCAGCGCCCGACAGGGCGCAGAGACCCAGTACTTC	CASSARQGAETQYF
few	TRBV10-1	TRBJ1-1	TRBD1	TGCGCCAGCAGCTCGGGACAGGGAATTAGAGCTGAAGCTTTCTTT	CASSSGQGIRAEAFF
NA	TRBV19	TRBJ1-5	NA	TGTGCCAGTAGCCTGTACCGGGGGGCAGATCAGCCCCAGCATTTT	CASSLYRGADQPQHF
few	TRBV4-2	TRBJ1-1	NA	TGTGCCAGCAGCCCATTTGATCGGGAATTCACTGAAGCTTTCTTT	CASSPFDREFTEAFF
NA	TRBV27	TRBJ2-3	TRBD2	TGTGCCAGCCGACTAGCGGGAGTCACAGATACGCAGTATTTT	CASRLAGVTDTQYF
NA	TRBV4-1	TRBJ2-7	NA	TGCGCCAGCAGCCAAGCCCCCTCGACAGTCTACGAGCAGTACTTC	CASSQAPSTVYEQYF
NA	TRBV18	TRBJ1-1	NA	TGTGCCAGCAGTCAGGGACAGAACACTGAAGCTTTCTTT	CASSQGQNTEAFF
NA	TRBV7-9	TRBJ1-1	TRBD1	TGTTCCAGCAGCATCCCCCGGGACAGGGACATTGAAGCTTTCTTT	CSSSIPRDRDIEAFF
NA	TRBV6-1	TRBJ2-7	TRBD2	TGTGCCAGCCAAGGACTAGCGGCGTCCTACGAGCAGTACTTC	CASQGLAASYEQYF
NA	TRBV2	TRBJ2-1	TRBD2	TGTGCCAGCAGCACCGTGACTAGCGAGGGTGAGCAGTTCTTC	CASSTVTSEGEQFF
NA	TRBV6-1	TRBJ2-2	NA	TGTGCCAGCAGGGGCTCCGGGGAGCTGTTTTTT	CASRGSGELFF
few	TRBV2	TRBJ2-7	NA	TGTGCCAGCCGAGGACTCTACTACGAGCAGTACTTC	CASRGLYYEQYF
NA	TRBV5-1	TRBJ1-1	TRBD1	TGCGCCAGCAGCCTCGGGACAGGGAGGTTGGACACTGAAGCTTTCTTT	CASSLGTGRLDTEAFF
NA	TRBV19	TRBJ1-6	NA	TGTGCCAGTAGTCGCAACCGGGACACCCCTTATCCCCTCCACTTT	CASSRNRDTPYPLHF
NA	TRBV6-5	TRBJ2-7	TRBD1	TGTGCCAGCAGCTATAGACAGGGAAGGAGCGAGCAGTACTTC	CASSYRQGRSEQYF
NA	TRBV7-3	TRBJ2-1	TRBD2	TGTGCCAGCAGCTTAACGTTAGCGGGGGGATACAATGAGCAGTTCTTC	CASSLTLAGGYNEQFF
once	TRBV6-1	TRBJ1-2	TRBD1	TGTGCCAGCAGTGAAGCGGCAGGGGGCGCCTATGGCTACACCTTC	CASSEAAGGAYGYTF
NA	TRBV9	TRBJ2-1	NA	TGTGCCAGCAGCTCCTTGACTAGTGCCCCCATCGATGAGCAGTTCTTC	CASSSLTSAPIDEQFF
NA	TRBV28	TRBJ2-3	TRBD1	TGTGCCAGCACCAGGGGGTTCCCAGATACGCAGTATTTT	CASTRGFPDTQYF
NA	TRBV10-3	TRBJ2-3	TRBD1	TGTGCCATCAGGACAGGGGCTTCCACAGATACGCAGTATTTT	CAIRTGASTDTQYF
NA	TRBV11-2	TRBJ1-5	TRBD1	TGTGCCAGCAGCTTAGGGGACAGGATCAATCAGCCCCAGCATTTT	CASSLGDRINQPQHF
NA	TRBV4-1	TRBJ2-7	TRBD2	TGCGCCAGCAGCCAGATAGCGGGAGGTTCCTACGAGCAGTACTTC	CASSQIAGGSYEQYF
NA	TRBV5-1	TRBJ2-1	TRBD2	TGCGCCAGCAGCTTGGGACTAGCGGGGAATGAGCAGTTCTTC	CASSLGLAGNEQFF
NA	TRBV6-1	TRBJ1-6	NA	TGTGCCAGCAGTGAAGGGACAGTATATAATTCACCCCTCCACTTT	CASSEGTVYNSPLHF
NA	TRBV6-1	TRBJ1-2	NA	TGTGCCAGCAGTGAATCCCGGGGGGCCGGTGGCTACACCTTC	CASSESRGAGGYTF
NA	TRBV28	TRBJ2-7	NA	TGTGCCAGCAGTCCACGGCAGGGTACCTACGAGCAGTACTTC	CASSPRQGTYEQYF
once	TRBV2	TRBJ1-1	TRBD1	TGTGCCAGCAGCCATGGACAGGGGGCCCCCACTGAAGCTTTCTTT	CASSHGQGAPTEAFF
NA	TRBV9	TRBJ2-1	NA	TGTGCCAGCAGCGTAGCCGCCGCAGGGTCCAATGAGCAGTTCTTC	CASSVAAAGSNEQFF
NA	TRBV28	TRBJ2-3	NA	TGTGCCAGCAGTTTTACACAGGACCCCAGAGGGACACAAGATACGCAGTATTTT	CASSFTQDPRGTQDTQYF
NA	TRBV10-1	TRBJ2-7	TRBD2	TGCGCCAGCAGTGCGGCGGGAGGTGCCGAGCAGTACTTC	CASSAAGGAEQYF
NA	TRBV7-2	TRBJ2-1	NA	TGTGCCAGCAGCTTGGCGGGAACCTACAATGAGCAGTTCTTC	CASSLAGTYNEQFF
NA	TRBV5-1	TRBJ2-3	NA	TGCGCCAGCAGGCCCGTTGGCAGATACACAGATACGCAGTATTTT	CASRPVGRYTDTQYF
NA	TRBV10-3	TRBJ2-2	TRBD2	TGTGCCATCAGTGACGCGGGGGACACCGGGGAGCTGTTTTTT	CAISDAGDTGELFF
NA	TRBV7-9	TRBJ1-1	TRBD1	TGTGCCAGCAGCCGGACAGGGGGCGGGAACACTGAAGCTTTCTTT	CASSRTGGGNTEAFF
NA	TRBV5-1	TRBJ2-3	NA	TGCGCCAGCAGCTTGGAGGGGTCCTCCACAGATACGCAGTATTTT	CASSLEGSSTDTQYF
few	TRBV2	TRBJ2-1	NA	TGTGCCAGCGGGAGGAAGGGCAATGAGCAGTTCTTC	CASGRKGNEQFF
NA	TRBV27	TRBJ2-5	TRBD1	TGTGCCAGCAGTCGAGGGGGCTCGGAGACCCAGTACTTC	CASSRGGSETQYF
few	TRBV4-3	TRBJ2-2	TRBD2	TGCGCCATCGCGGGGGGGCTAGCGGGAACCGGGGAGCTGTTTTTT	CAIAGGLAGTGELFF
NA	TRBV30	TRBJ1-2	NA	TGTGCCTGGAGTAGGGGTCGGAACGCCCTCCCCTATGGCTACACCTTC	CAWSRGRNALPYGYTF
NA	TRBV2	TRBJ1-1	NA	TGTGCCAGCAGTGAAGACGGGGGGGCAGGGAACACTGAAGCTTTCTTT	CASSEDGGAGNTEAFF